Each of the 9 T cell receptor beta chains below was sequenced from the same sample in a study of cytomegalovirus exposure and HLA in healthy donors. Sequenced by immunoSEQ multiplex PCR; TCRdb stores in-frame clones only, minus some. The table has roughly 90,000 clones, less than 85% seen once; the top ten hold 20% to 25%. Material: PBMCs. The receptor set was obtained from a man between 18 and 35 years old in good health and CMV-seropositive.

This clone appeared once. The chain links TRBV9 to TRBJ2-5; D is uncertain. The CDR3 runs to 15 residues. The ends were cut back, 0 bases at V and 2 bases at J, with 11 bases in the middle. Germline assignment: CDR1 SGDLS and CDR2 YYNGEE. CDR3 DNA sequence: TGTGCCAGCAGCGTAGGATCGGTTCAACAAGAGACCCAGTACTTC. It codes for CASSVGSVQQETQYF.

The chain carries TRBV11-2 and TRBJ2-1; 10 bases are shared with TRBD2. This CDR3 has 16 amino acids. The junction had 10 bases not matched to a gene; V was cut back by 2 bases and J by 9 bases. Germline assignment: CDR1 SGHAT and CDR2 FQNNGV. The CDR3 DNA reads TGTGCCAGCAGCTTACCACTAGCGGGACCCGCCGGTGAGCAGTTCTTC. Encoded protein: CASSLPLAGPAGEQFF.

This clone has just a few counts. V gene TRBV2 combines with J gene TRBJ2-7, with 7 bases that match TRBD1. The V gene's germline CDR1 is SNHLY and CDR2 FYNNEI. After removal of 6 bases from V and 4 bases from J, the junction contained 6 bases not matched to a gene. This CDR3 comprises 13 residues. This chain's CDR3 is CASSLTGWYEQYV. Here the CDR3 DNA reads TGTGCCAGCAGCCTGACAGGGTGGTACGAGCAGTACGTC.

DNA for the CDR3: TGTGCCAGCAGCTTAGCCGACATGAACACTGAAGCTTTCTTT. Translated: CASSLADMNTEAFF. The V and J genes are TRBV7-9 and TRBJ1-1; D is unresolved. Germline CDR1 is SEHNR and CDR2 is FQNEAQ (reference sequence). V lost 0 bases and J 0 bases, leaving 5 bases between the germline ends. The CDR3 consists of 14 residues. Full variable domain (outside the CDR3, taken from reference TRBV7-9 and TRBJ1-1): DTGVSQNPRHKITKRGQNVTFRCDPISEHNRLYWYRQTLGQGPEFLTYFQNEAQLEKSRLLSDRFSAERPKGSFSTLEIQRTEQGDSAMYLCASSLADMNTEAFFGQGTRLTVV.

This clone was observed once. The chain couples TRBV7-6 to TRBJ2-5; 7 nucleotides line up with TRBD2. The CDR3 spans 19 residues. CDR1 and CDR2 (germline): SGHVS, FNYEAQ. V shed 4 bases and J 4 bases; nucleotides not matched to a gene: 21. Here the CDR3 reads CASSYKWPMGLIIRETQYF. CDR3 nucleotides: TGTGCCAGCAGCTATAAATGGCCAATGGGACTAATTATTAGAGAGACCCAGTACTTC. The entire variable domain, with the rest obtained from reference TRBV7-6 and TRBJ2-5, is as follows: GAGVSQSPRYKVTKRGQDVALRCDPISGHVSLYWYRQALGQGPEFLTYFNYEAQQDKSGLPNDRFSAERPEGSISTLTIQRTEQRDSAMYRCASSYKWPMGLIIRETQYFGPGTRLLVL.

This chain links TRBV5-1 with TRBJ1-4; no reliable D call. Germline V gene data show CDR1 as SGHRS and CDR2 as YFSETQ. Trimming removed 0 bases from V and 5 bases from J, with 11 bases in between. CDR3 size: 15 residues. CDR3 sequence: CASSLGASPNEKLFF. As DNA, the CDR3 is TGCGCCAGCAGCTTGGGTGCCAGTCCAAATGAAAAACTGTTTTTT.

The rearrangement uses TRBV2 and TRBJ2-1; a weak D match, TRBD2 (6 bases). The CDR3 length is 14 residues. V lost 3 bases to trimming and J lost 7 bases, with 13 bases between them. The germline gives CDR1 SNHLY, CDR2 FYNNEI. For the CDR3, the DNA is TGTGCCAGCAGTGATTGGAGGGTGAGAAATGAGCAGTTCTTC. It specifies CASSDWRVRNEQFF.

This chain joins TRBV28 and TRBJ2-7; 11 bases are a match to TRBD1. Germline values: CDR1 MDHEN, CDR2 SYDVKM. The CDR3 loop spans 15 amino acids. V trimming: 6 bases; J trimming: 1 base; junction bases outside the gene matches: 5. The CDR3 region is CASSFGQGASYEQYV. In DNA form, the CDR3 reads TGTGCCAGCAGCTTCGGACAGGGGGCATCCTACGAGCAGTACGTC.

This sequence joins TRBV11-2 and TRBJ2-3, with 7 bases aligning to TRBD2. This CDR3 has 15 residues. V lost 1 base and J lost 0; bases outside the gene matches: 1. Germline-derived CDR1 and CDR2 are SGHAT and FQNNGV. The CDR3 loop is CASSLVGGSTDTQYF. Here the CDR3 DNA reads TGTGCCAGCAGCTTAGTGGGGGGGAGCACAGATACGCAGTATTTT.